The entry that follows covers one T cell receptor (beta chain) sequence. The antigen remains unidentified. The source of the sample is a study of cytomegalovirus exposure and HLA in healthy donors. The V gene lost 11 bases and the J gene lost 5 bases, with 19 bases spanning the gap. The germline V gene encodes CDR1 ENHRY and CDR2 SYGVKD. This CDR3 has 13 residues. General study results and limits: Upon later analysis, HLA-associated TCR beta chains proved more clonally expanded than other, equally common chains.

This PCR relied on a set of 60 Vbeta primers and 13 Jbeta primers. The table came from immunoSEQ multiplex PCR; TCRdb's copy has only in-frame clones and leaves some out. The data contain roughly 180,000 clones, about 80% of them seen just once; the ten biggest clones take up under 5%. The chain couples TRBV10-3 to TRBJ2-7; possibly TRBD2 for D (6 bases). Sequenced input: PBMCs. The source of this sequence is a man younger than 30 in good health and CMV-seronegative. The CDR3 region is CALAPEGRDEQYF. The CDR3 DNA reads as TGTGCCCTAGCCCCGGAGGGTAGGGACGAGCAGTACTTC.